This TCR beta chain is from a study of blood T cells in healthy people across ages. Study-wide findings and caveats: In long-lived donors, naive CD4+ cell counts and diversity exceeded those of aged donors. Roughly linearly, TCR beta diversity per million T cells fell as age increased.

CDR1 and CDR2 (germline): SGHNT, YENEEA. The J segment lost 3 bases and the V segment lost 5 bases, leaving 5 bases of the junction unmatched. CDR3 length: 15 amino acids. Combining a sample-barcoded 5' primer with a J-beta primer mix, a second PCR ran for 7 to 11 cycles. Each CDR3 protein gets one entry after TCRdb re-called the 5' RACE reads with MiXCR. The data hold some 1,800,000 distinct CDR3 sequences, with roughly 43% observed a single time. Remarks on this clonotype: What it recognizes is unknown.

The sequence came from a human donor in good health. What was sequenced was blood. The chain recombines TRBV11-3 with TRBJ2-5; 11 bases are a match to TRBD1. DNA for the CDR3: TGTGCCAGCAGCCGACGGGACAGGGGGAAAGAGACCCAGTACTTC. Protein sequence: CASSRRDRGKETQYF. Based on the CDR3 plus reference TRBV11-3 and TRBJ2-5, the full variable domain is EAGVVQSPRYKIIEKKQPVAFWCNPISGHNTLYWYLQNLGQGPELLIRYENEEAVDDSQLPKDRFSAERLKGVDSTLKIQPAELGDSAVYLCASSRRDRGKETQYFGPGTRLLVL.